This T cell receptor (beta chain) is drawn from a study of patients and donors after allogeneic stem cell transplantation. Trimming left V 1 base short and J 8 bases short, with 11 bases between. This CDR3 spans 13 amino acids. TCRdb processed the RT-PCR reads anew with MiXCR; each CDR3 protein has one entry. The sample has 200,000 to 250,000 distinct CDR3 sequences, 11% to 15% seen once. This clonotype rates as medium-sized. The sequence was collected from a human donor who was either an allogeneic HSCT recipient or a stem cell or donor lymphocyte infusion donor (not recorded which). It is not recorded whose cells these are; they may come from a transplant donor. Source material: blood, either unsorted or a sorted T cell fraction (not recorded which). The chain employs TRBV12-3 or TRBV12-4 and TRBJ1-1; tentatively, D is TRBD1 (5 bases). The CDR3 DNA sequence: TGTGCCAGCAGTTTAGGCCAGGGCTACGAAGCTTTCTTT. This sequence encodes CASSLGQGYEAFF.